A selection of T cell receptor beta chains follows, all from one sample in a study of CD8 T cells in ankylosing spondylitis. TCRdb processed the 5' RACE reads anew with MiXCR; each CDR3 protein has one entry. This repertoire shows almost 250,000 distinct CDR3 sequences, over 30% found once; its top ten account for around 4%. Sequences were obtained from blood, either unsorted or a sorted T cell fraction (not recorded which). These receptors all stem from a male donor with ankylosing spondylitis or in good health (not recorded which). Each CDR3 is given with its conserved first and last residue. A D gene is named only where the DNA matches it firmly. The size field is filled for only some rows; it gives once, few, many or a size class.

j_gene,d_gene,v_gene,abundance,CDR3nt,CDR3aa
TRBJ2-7,TRBD1,TRBV20-1,many,TGCAGTGCAAGGACAGGGGGTTCCTACGAGCAGTACTTC,CSARTGGSYEQYF
TRBJ1-2,.,TRBV2,.,TGTGCCAGCAGTGAAGTAGGAGTGAGGGCCCCAGGCTACACCTTC,CASSEVGVRAPGYTF
TRBJ1-4,TRBD1,TRBV5-1,.,TGCGCCAGCAGCTCGGGACAGGGGAAAGGTGAAAAACTGTTTTTT,CASSSGQGKGEKLFF
TRBJ2-7,TRBD2,TRBV20-1,.,TGCAGTGCTAGGTGGACTAGCGGTGAGCAGTACTTC,CSARWTSGEQYF
TRBJ2-1,.,TRBV29-1,few,TGCAGCGTTGAAGGTGGGCGCGTTTGGAATGAGCAGTTCTTC,CSVEGGRVWNEQFF
TRBJ2-7,.,TRBV25-1,once,TGTGCCAGCAGTGAAGTTCTCGTCTCCGGGTACGAGCAGTACTTC,CASSEVLVSGYEQYF
TRBJ2-1,.,TRBV20-1,few,TGCAGTGTTGGTGTGAATGAGCAGTTCTTC,CSVGVNEQFF
TRBJ2-7,.,TRBV10-3,few,TGTGCCATCACTGGGGACAATCTGGACGAGCAGTACTTC,CAITGDNLDEQYF
TRBJ2-4,TRBD2,TRBV13,.,TGTGCCAGCAGCTTAGGCCTCAGGGTCAAGGGAGGGGACATTCAGTACTTC,CASSLGLRVKGGDIQYF
TRBJ1-4,TRBD1,TRBV10-3,once,TGTGCCATCAGTGAGTCACCCGGGACAGGACATGCAACTAATGAAAAACTGTTTTTT,CAISESPGTGHATNEKLFF
TRBJ2-3,.,TRBV6-5,.,TGTGCCAGCAGTTACTCAGGGACATACTCAGATACGCAGTATTTT,CASSYSGTYSDTQYF
TRBJ2-3,TRBD2,TRBV6-5,.,TGTGCCAGCAGTTACTCAGGCCGGGGGGCAGATACGCAGTATTTT,CASSYSGRGADTQYF
TRBJ2-3,.,TRBV20-1,many,TGCAGTGCTAGATCGACTGGCACAGATACGCAGTATTTT,CSARSTGTDTQYF
TRBJ1-1,.,TRBV6-5,few,TGTGCCAGCAGTTACGCAGGGATGAACACTGAAGCTTTCTTT,CASSYAGMNTEAFF
TRBJ2-1,TRBD1,TRBV6-5,few,TGTGCCAGCAGTTGGACAGGGTTGAATGAGCAGTTCTTC,CASSWTGLNEQFF
TRBJ1-2,TRBD1,TRBV7-9,few,TGTGCCAGCAGCTTCGGGGACAGATTTAACTATGGCTACACCTTC,CASSFGDRFNYGYTF
TRBJ1-3,.,TRBV5-8,few,TGTGCCAGCAGCTTCCGGACTCGAAACTCTGGAAACACCATATATTTT,CASSFRTRNSGNTIYF
TRBJ2-7,.,TRBV21-1,few,TGTGCCAGCAGCAAATGGGGGACGGTGTACGAGCAGTACTTC,CASSKWGTVYEQYF
TRBJ2-2,.,TRBV5-1,few,TGCGCCAGCAGCTTGACGGGGAACACCGGGGAGCTGTTTTTT,CASSLTGNTGELFF
TRBJ2-3,TRBD2,TRBV20-1,few,TGCAGTGCCGTAGCGGGGAGGAGCACAGATACGCAGTATTTT,CSAVAGRSTDTQYF
TRBJ1-1,.,TRBV20-1,few,TGCAGTGCTGATGACAGGAACACTGAAGCTTTCTTT,CSADDRNTEAFF
TRBJ2-3,TRBD2,TRBV7-9,few,TGTGCCAGCAGCCTAGCTAGCGGGGGCACAGATACGCAGTATTTT,CASSLASGGTDTQYF
TRBJ2-3,TRBD1,TRBV29-1,few,TGCAGCGTGGGTTCAATACAGGGGTTTAGGGGAGATACGCAGTATTTT,CSVGSIQGFRGDTQYF
TRBJ2-1,TRBD2,TRBV6-1,.,TGTGCCAGCAGCAGGACTAGCGGCCATGAGCAGTTCTTC,CASSRTSGHEQFF
TRBJ2-1,.,TRBV29-1,.,TGCAGCGGGGAGGGGGCTGACAGGGTGGATTACAATGAGCAGTTCTTC,CSGEGADRVDYNEQFF
TRBJ2-3,TRBD2,TRBV20-1,once,TGCAGCCCCAACCAGCGGGACACAGATACGCAGTATTTT,CSPNQRDTDTQYF
TRBJ2-4,.,TRBV20-1,.,TGCAGTGCTAGAGCCACGCGGGTCGAAAACATTCAGTACTTC,CSARATRVENIQYF